This T cell receptor (beta chain) stems from a study of cytomegalovirus exposure and HLA in healthy donors. Looking at the study overall: Ancestry clustering placed 70% to 90% of more than 350 genotyped donors in the Caucasian-associated cluster.

V gave up 5 bases and J gave up 0 bases; unmatched junction bases: 7. Germline CDR1 is GTSNPN and CDR2 is SVGIG (reference sequence). The CDR3 is 15 amino acids. Study observations and caveats: A highly shared variant cluster was judged a likely technical artifact. TRBV6-2, TRBV6-3 and other indistinguishable V segments were excluded.

A word on this clone: Its antigen is still unknown.

PCR used 60 Vbeta primers and 13 Jbeta primers. Repertoires were generated with immunoSEQ multiplex PCR, while TCRdb's copy carries only in-frame clones and drops some. The sample holds roughly 180,000 clones, approximately 84% seen once. There were likely unrecorded immune exposures, though donors were nominally healthy when sampled. Material for sequencing was PBMCs. The origin of this receptor is a man between 18 and 29 years old in good health and CMV-seronegative. This chain connects TRBV30 to TRBJ2-5; 9 bases match TRBD2. The CDR3 loop is CAWALLAGHQETQYF. The CDR3 nucleotides are TGTGCCTGGGCCCTGCTAGCGGGGCACCAAGAGACCCAGTACTTC.